The present T cell receptor (beta chain) was sequenced within a study of T cells in Graves' hyperthyroidism and ophthalmopathy (dated by TCRdb to about 2019). At the level of the whole study: Peripheral blood was collected at initial diagnosis, before any treatment. Prospective prediction of ophthalmopathy was tested in an independent validation cohort consisting of under 20 hyperthyroidism patients and 17 patients who later progressed to ophthalmopathy. The 100 discovery patients were randomly split 7:3 into training and test sets. Following sampling, methimazole starting at 30 mg daily was given to hyperthyroidism patients, and high-dose intravenous methylprednisolone was given to ophthalmopathy patients. Thyroid tissue and blood T-cell repertoires from several Graves' hyperthyroidism patients were also compared in the study. TCR V-J signatures able to tell the groups apart were searched for in a discovery cohort of approximately 95 patients, of whom under 45 had Graves' ophthalmopathy and some 60 had stable Graves' hyperthyroidism. According to the paper, TCR Vbeta CDR3 sequencing was carried out on 135 peripheral blood samples, which came from fewer than 50 ophthalmopathy, roughly 75 hyperthyroidism and roughly 17 progressor patients. General conclusions and limits of the study: No statistical method was used to fix the sample size in advance, and group allocation was not hidden from the investigators. A 13 V-J signature model separated ophthalmopathy from stable hyperthyroidism, with just over 85% sensitivity and just under 84% specificity in cross-validation and 80%/75% in testing. During validation, the model predicted progression to ophthalmopathy a median of around 6 months ahead of onset, with roughly 65% sensitivity and about 75% specificity. Most expanded thyroid clonotypes (frequency above 0.001) were also detected in blood, a finding suggesting that blood repertoires may reflect thyroid immune responses.

Ophthalmopathy patients had moderately to severely active disease, with a Clinical Activity Score of 3 or more, a NOSPECS grade of 4 or more, and a disease duration of less than 3 months. Patients with uncontrolled infections, other autoimmune diseases, pregnancy or lactation were excluded. Diagnoses were based on clinical symptoms, serum thyroxine and TRAb, thyroid ultrasound and orbital computed tomography. PBMCs were separated from under 11 ml of fresh peripheral blood using Ficoll-Paque density gradient centrifugation. Total RNA was extracted with Trizol reagent, and quality was checked on an Agilent 2100 Bioanalyzer. Note on this clonotype: Its antigen has not been determined. Per-base quality was not reported, and no clone a single base away is much larger than it.

TCR beta CDR3 regions were amplified from RNA transcripts. The first round of RT-PCR for the TCR CDR3 was performed with the HTBI primer set and the Qiagen OneStep RT-PCR kit. A second multiplex PCR round built the libraries, followed by size selection and purification. The libraries were sequenced on an Illumina HiSeq2000 using paired-end 100 bp reads. From the authors' description of their analysis: SOAPnuke was used to process the raw data, removing reads that contained adapters or uncalled bases, had a mean Phred below 15, or lacked an exact match to the constant primer or identifier. High-quality paired reads were merged using COPE v1.2.5, and each unique nucleotide sequence was defined as a clonotype. MiTCR v1.1 was used to align clonotypes to the IMGT TRBV, TRBD and TRBJ reference segments. Only V-J combinations with frequency above 0.0001, covering 99.2% of repertoires, were analysed. The TCS score was defined as the ratio of F50 (clonal expansion) to E x V (chaos), calculated using BLOSUM62-based TCRdist between CDR3 peptides within each V-J. Welch's t-statistics and random forest reduced roughly 500 V-J features to under 15, which were used in a naive Bayes classifier (R e1071). TCRdb passed the public sequencing reads through fastp at Q25 and MiXCR, retaining productive beta sequences. Under each unique CDR3 protein, matching rows form one entry showing the most common genes and DNA. These V and J calls derive from TCRdb rather than the authors' analysis. The sample profile shows roughly 530,000 distinct CDR3 sequences; 17% of them were found once. The ten top clones hold 17% of the sample.

The germline V gene encodes CDR1 MNHGY and CDR2 SAAAGT. From the cysteine through the phenylalanine, the CDR3 covers 13 amino acids. Of the read, only the CDR3 DNA is kept; its 39 bases are in frame from base 1. V is reduced by 2 bases and J by 3 bases, leaving a spacing of 8 bases between them. The sequenced sample consisted of blood. This TCR was recovered from a woman under 30 with Graves' ophthalmopathy. The sequence is built from TRBV6-8 and TRBJ2-7; no D gene can be assigned with confidence. The nucleotide sequence reads as follows: TGTGCCAGCAGTTACGGCTTCGGCTACGAGCAGTACTTC. It translates as CASSYGFGYEQYF.